Sequencing of this T cell receptor (beta chain) was carried out in a study of cytomegalovirus exposure and HLA in healthy donors. This clone was seen more than once but under ten times. Both 60 Vbeta primers and 13 Jbeta primers went into the PCR. TCRdb's table, derived via immunoSEQ multiplex PCR, lists solely in-frame clones and lacks some. The sample lists tens of thousands of clones; about four fifths were seen once. The sample consisted of PBMCs. The clonotype comes from a woman aged 25 to 39 in good health and CMV-seronegative.

CDR3 amino acids: CASIDQGQMNTGELFF. Here the CDR3 DNA reads TGTGCCAGCATCGATCAAGGACAGATGAACACCGGGGAGCTGTTTTTT. The chain links TRBV27 to TRBJ2-2; D is perhaps TRBD1 (6 bases). CDR3 length: 16 residues. Deletions cut 7 bases from V and 1 base from J, with 16 bases between. The germline V gene has CDR1 MNHEY and CDR2 SMNVEV (reference sequence).